A single T cell receptor (beta chain) is shown here with its context. All enrollees were roughly 18 to 95 years old and from about 24 US areas. Participants reported their clinical history, and cohort assignment relied on those reports. This sample was included in a study of blood T cell repertoires in COVID-19. About the study: The cDNA or gDNA used as material had been derived from T cells, B-cell-depleted T cells, or PBMCs.

Measured with immunoSEQ multiplex PCR; TCRdb has only the in-frame clones, and not every one. The data contain under 300,000 clones, roughly 87% of them seen just once; the ten biggest clones take up about 6%. The sequencing sample was made of PBMCs or T cells enriched from blood (not recorded which). The sequence derives from a woman aged 25-40 years with acute COVID-19.

Here the CDR3 reads CASSQDQREEGSYEQYF. The DNA of the CDR3 is TGTGCCAGCAGCCAAGATCAGCGGGAGGAGGGGTCCTACGAGCAGTACTTC. The rearrangement links TRBV3-1 (or the pseudogene TRBV3-2) to TRBJ2-7; 9 nucleotides match TRBD2. Per germline, CDR1 LGHDT and CDR2 YNNKEL (reference sequence). V gave up 0 bases and J gave up 1 base; unmatched junction bases: 7. The CDR3 contains 17 residues.